Below, 19 T cell receptor beta chains from the same sample are listed, as sequenced in a study of Ad26.COV2.S vaccination and SARS-CoV-2 variants. Method: immunoSEQ multiplex PCR; TCRdb's copy keeps in-frame clones and lacks some. The table has more than 300,000 clones, 88% seen once. Treatment described: 19 received Ad26.COV2.S at low or high dose, single or two shots; about five received placebo; per-sample allocation not given. Repertoires come from day 63 after the first vaccine or placebo injection. The sample in question was peripheral blood, obtained in a trial of Ad26.COV2.S vaccine versus placebo. These receptors were taken from a person between 18 and 59 years old who received the Ad26.COV2.S COVID-19 vaccine or a placebo.

The J gene is TRBJ2-4, the V gene TRBV7-3, with D perhaps assigned TRBD1 or TRBD2 (5 bases each). The CDR3 sequence is 12 residues long. CDR1 is SGHTA, CDR2 FQGTGA, per germline. Trimming left V 1 base short and J 7 bases short, with 5 bases between. CDR3 DNA sequence: TGTGCCAGCAGCTTAAGGGGGAACATTCAGTACTTC. Encoded protein: CASSLRGNIQYF.

This clone was observed a few times. The chain has TRBV6-6 and TRBJ1-3; unclear D gene. The CDR3 is 15 amino acids. V dropped 0 bases and J dropped 2 bases, with 8 bases sitting between them. The germline gives CDR1 MNHNY, CDR2 SVGAGI (reference sequence). The CDR3 loop is CASSYSRAAGNTIYF. The CDR3 coding sequence is TGTGCCAGCAGTTACTCGAGAGCTGCTGGAAACACCATATATTTT.

This clone occurred once. Other DNA sequences in this specimen translate into the identical CDR3. The rearrangement uses TRBV9 and TRBJ1-3; D is ambiguous. Germline CDR1 reads SGDLS; CDR2 reads YYNGEE. V lost 0 bases to trimming and J lost 0 bases, with 10 bases between them. The CDR3 runs to 16 residues. In DNA, the CDR3 is TGTGCCAGCAGCGTAGCTGGCAGGAGCTCTGGAAACACCATATATTTT. Translation: CASSVAGRSSGNTIYF.

CDR3 sequence (DNA): TGTGCCAGCCACGAGGCGGCGAACACTGAAGCTTTCTTT. Protein sequence: CASHEAANTEAFF. The rearrangement joins TRBV6-5 to TRBJ1-1, with D unresolved. Germline V lookup: CDR1 MNHEY, CDR2 SVGAGI. V was trimmed by 8 bases and J by 1 base, leaving 11 bases between them. The CDR3 covers 13 residues.

The rearrangement uses TRBV7-7 and TRBJ2-1; 9 bases are a match to TRBD2. After removal of 8 bases from V and 7 bases from J, the junction contained 12 bases not matched to a gene. This CDR3 region has 15 residues. In germline, CDR1 is SSHAT, CDR2 FNYEAQ (reference sequence). CDR3 nucleotide sequence: TGTGCCAGCTCCATTTTAGCGGGAGAAGGGAATGAGCAGTTCTTC. This sequence encodes CASSILAGEGNEQFF. Drawing the rest from reference TRBV7-7 and TRBJ2-1, the complete variable domain is GAGVSQSPRYKVTKRGQDVTLRCDPISSHATLYWYQQALGQGPEFLTYFNYEAQPDKSGLPSDRFSAERPEGSISTLTIQRTEQRDSAMYRCASSILAGEGNEQFFGPGTRLTVL.

The CDR3 loop is CASSLVLGGGAYEQYF. As DNA, the CDR3 is TGTGCCAGCAGTTTGGTTTTGGGTGGTGGGGCCTACGAGCAGTACTTC. The genes are TRBV28 and TRBJ2-7; D gene unclear. With 3 bases removed from V and 2 bases from J, the gap between germline ends came to 17 bases. The CDR3 consists of 16 residues. The germline gives CDR1 MDHEN, CDR2 SYDVKM.

The V and J genes are TRBV11-2 and TRBJ2-3; possibly TRBD1 for D (5 bases). Germline V CDR1 and CDR2: SGHAT, FQNNGV. The CDR3 consists of 11 residues. V lost 8 bases, J lost 7 bases, and 10 bases lay in between. The CDR3 coding sequence is TGTGCCAGCGGGGCCCAAAATACGCAGTATTTT. This gives the protein CASGAQNTQYF.

The chain recombines TRBV27 with TRBJ2-3; TRBD2 is a possible D gene (7 bases). Germline CDR1 MNHEY, CDR2 SMNVEV (reference sequence). The CDR3 covers 16 residues. Trimming cost V 6 bases and J 0 bases, with 16 bases left between them. The CDR3 bases are TGTGCCAGCAGCCAACAGGGAGGGTCTAGCACAGATACGCAGTATTTT. Translating it yields CASSQQGGSSTDTQYF.

This clone was found a few times. The V and J genes are TRBV7-6 and TRBJ2-7; TRBD1 matches 10 bases. Germline loops: CDR1 SGHVS, CDR2 FNYEAQ. CDR3 length: 14 amino acids. Trimming removed 4 bases from V and 5 bases from J; junction bases left unmatched: 5. CDR3 in amino acids: CASSSAGTGDEQYF. CDR3 DNA sequence: TGTGCCAGCAGCTCCGCCGGGACAGGGGACGAGCAGTACTTC.

A remark on this clone: The same CDR3 also results from other DNA sequences found in this sample. The genes are TRBV18 and TRBJ1-3, with 7 bases lining up with TRBD1. CDR3 length: 15 residues. V lost 0 bases to trimming and J lost 1 base; unmatched junction nucleotides: 0. Germline CDR1 reads KGHSH; CDR2 reads LQKENI. DNA for the CDR3: TGTGCCAGCTCACCACCACAGGGGTCTGGAAACACCATATATTTT. Amino acids: CASSPPQGSGNTIYF.

The chain links TRBV7-2 to TRBJ1-2, with D perhaps matching TRBD1 (6 bases). The germline V gene encodes CDR1 SGHTA and CDR2 FQGNSA. CDR3 length equals 15 residues. V was shortened by 8 bases and J by 4 bases, with 20 bases between the two germline ends. This chain's CDR3 is CASVHRLQGSYGYTF. The CDR3 bases are TGTGCCAGCGTACATCGGTTGCAGGGGAGCTATGGCTACACCTTC. The whole variable domain, filled in from reference TRBV7-2 and TRBJ1-2, reads GAGVSQSPSNKVTEKGKDVELRCDPISGHTALYWYRQSLGQGLEFLIYFQGNSAPDKSGLPSDRFSAERTGGSVSTLTIQRTQQEDSAVYLCASVHRLQGSYGYTFGSGTRLTVV.

The rearrangement uses TRBV14 and TRBJ1-5; weak D call: TRBD1 (5 bases). Deletions cut 4 bases from V and 2 bases from J, with 6 bases between. This CDR3 comprises 13 residues. Germline assignment: CDR1 SGHDN and CDR2 FVKESK. Written as DNA, the CDR3 is TGTGCCAGCAGCCGGGGGGGCAATCAGCCCCAGCATTTT. Translation: CASSRGGNQPQHF.

V and J are TRBV30 and TRBJ1-2; weak D call: TRBD1 (5 bases). CDR1 and CDR2 (germline): GTSNPN, SVGIG (reference sequence). The CDR3 covers 15 residues. V shed 2 bases and J shed 1 base, with 14 bases lying between them. The CDR3 DNA follows: TGTGCCTGGAGTAGGGTCAGGGCGCGTAACTATGGCTACACCTTC. Its translation: CAWSRVRARNYGYTF.

The CDR3: CASSLLAGDPNIQYF. In DNA form, the CDR3 reads TGTGCCAGCAGCCTTTTAGCGGGAGACCCAAACATTCAGTACTTC. The V gene is TRBV4-2, the J gene TRBJ2-4; 9 bases are shared with TRBD2. Germline CDR1 is LGHNA and CDR2 is YNFKEQ. The V and J ends lost 4 bases and 6 bases, in that order; junction bases with no gene match: 7. The CDR3 runs to 15 residues.

This clone was seen a handful of times. The chain combines TRBV6-1 with TRBJ2-7; either TRBD1 or TRBD2 may supply D (6 bases each). V dropped 2 bases and J dropped 4 bases, with 9 bases sitting between them. The CDR3 has 13 amino acids. The germline V gene encodes CDR1 MNHNS and CDR2 SASEGT. The CDR3 DNA reads TGTGCCAGCAGTGAAAGGGGGGCTTACGAGCAGTACTTC. Protein product: CASSERGAYEQYF.

In DNA form, the CDR3 reads TGCGCCAGCGGAGGACAGGAAAATTCCTACGAGCAGTACTTC. Amino acid sequence: CASGGQENSYEQYF. The rearrangement links TRBV5-1 to TRBJ2-7, with 7 nucleotides matching TRBD1. The germline V gene encodes CDR1 SGHRS and CDR2 YFSETQ. Losses at the gene ends were 7 bases for V and 1 base for J; bases not matched to a gene: 8. The CDR3 runs to 14 residues.

The V call is TRBV6-5, the J call TRBJ2-1, with 8 bases lining up with TRBD1. Germline V gene sequence: CDR1 MNHEY, CDR2 SVGAGI. J gave up 9 bases and V 2 bases, and 12 bases lay outside the gene matches. There are 16 residues in the CDR3. CDR3 DNA: TGTGCCAGCAGTTACCGCGTCAGGGGGCTAGCAAGTGAGCAGTTCTTC. Translated, it gives CASSYRVRGLASEQFF.

V and J are TRBV6-4 and TRBJ2-3; 8 bases are shared with TRBD2. V lost 5 bases and J lost 4; bases outside the gene matches: 8. The CDR3 totals 15 residues. Germline V gene data show CDR1 as MRHNA and CDR2 as SNTAGT. The CDR3 region has the DNA TGTGCCAGCAGTAGTAGCGGGGTCTATGCAGATACGCAGTATTTT. Translated, it gives CASSSSGVYADTQYF.

The chain links TRBV11-1 to TRBJ2-2; possibly TRBD1 for D (5 bases). V dropped 5 bases and J dropped 10 bases, with 17 bases sitting between them. The germline V gene encodes CDR1 SGHAT and CDR2 FQDESV (reference sequence). The CDR3 has 14 residues. In nucleotides, the CDR3 is TGTGCCAGCAGCCGAGCCGGTTTAGGGGTGGAGCTGTTTTTT. Translated: CASSRAGLGVELFF.